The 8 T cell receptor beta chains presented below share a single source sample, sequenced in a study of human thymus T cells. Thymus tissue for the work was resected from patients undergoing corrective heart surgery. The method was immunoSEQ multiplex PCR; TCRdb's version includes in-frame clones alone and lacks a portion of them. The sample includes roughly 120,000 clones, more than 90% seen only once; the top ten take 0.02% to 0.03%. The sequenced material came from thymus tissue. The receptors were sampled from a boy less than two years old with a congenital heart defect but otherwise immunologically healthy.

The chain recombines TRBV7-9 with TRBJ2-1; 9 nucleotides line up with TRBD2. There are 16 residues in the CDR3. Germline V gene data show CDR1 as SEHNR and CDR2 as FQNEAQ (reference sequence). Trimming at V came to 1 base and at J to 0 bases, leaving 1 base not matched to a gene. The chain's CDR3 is CASSLGRGGSYNEQFF. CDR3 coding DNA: TGTGCCAGCAGCTTAGGGCGGGGGGGCTCCTACAATGAGCAGTTCTTC.

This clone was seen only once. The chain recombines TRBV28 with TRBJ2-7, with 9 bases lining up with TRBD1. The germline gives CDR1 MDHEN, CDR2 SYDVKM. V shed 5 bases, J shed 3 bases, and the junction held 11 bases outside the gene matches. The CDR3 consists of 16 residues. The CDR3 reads CASSPYYRGLSYEQYF. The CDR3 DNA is TGTGCCAGCAGTCCCTATTACAGGGGGCTAAGCTACGAGCAGTACTTC.

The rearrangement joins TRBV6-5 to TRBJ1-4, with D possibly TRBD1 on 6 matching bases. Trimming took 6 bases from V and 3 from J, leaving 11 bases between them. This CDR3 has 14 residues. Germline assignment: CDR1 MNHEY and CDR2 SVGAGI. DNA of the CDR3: TGTGCCAGCAGCCTCAGGGGTTCTAATGAAAAACTGTTTTTT. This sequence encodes CASSLRGSNEKLFF.

CDR3 sequence reads: CASSLGGSGGNTQYF. CDR3 DNA: TGTGCCAGCAGCTTAGGCGGTAGCGGGGGAAATACGCAGTATTTT. The V gene is TRBV11-3, the J gene TRBJ2-3; TRBD2 aligns across 9 bases. CDR3 length equals 15 residues. Trimming removed 1 base from V and 7 bases from J; junction bases left unmatched: 6. Germline lookup yields CDR1 SGHNT and CDR2 YENEEA. Combining the CDR3 with reference TRBV11-3 and TRBJ2-3 gives the whole variable domain EAGVVQSPRYKIIEKKQPVAFWCNPISGHNTLYWYLQNLGQGPELLIRYENEEAVDDSQLPKDRFSAERLKGVDSTLKIQPAELGDSAVYLCASSLGGSGGNTQYFGPGTRLTVL.

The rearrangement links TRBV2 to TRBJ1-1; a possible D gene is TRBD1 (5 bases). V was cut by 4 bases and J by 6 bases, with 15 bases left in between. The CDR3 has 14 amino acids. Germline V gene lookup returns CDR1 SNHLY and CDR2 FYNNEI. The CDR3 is CASSVGKRGPEAFF. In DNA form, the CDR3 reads TGTGCCAGCAGTGTGGGGAAAAGGGGCCCTGAAGCTTTCTTT.

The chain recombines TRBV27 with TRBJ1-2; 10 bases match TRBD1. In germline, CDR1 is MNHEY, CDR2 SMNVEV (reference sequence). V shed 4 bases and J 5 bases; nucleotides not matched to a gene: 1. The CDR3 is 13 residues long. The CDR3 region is CASSWTGGYGYTF. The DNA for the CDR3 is TGTGCCAGCAGTTGGACAGGGGGTTATGGCTACACCTTC.

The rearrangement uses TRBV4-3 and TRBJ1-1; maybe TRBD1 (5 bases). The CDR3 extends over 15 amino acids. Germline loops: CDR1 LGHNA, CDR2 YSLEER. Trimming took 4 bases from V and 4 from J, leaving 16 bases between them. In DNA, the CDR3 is TGCGCCAGCAGCCTTAAGGTTGCGGGGGGCACTGAAGCTTTCTTT. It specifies CASSLKVAGGTEAFF.

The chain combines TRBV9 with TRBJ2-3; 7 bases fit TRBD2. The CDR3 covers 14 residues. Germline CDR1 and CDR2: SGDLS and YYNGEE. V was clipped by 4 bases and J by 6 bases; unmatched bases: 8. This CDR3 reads CASSLGLLEDTQYF. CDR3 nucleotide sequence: TGTGCCAGCAGCTTGGGACTACTTGAGGATACGCAGTATTTT.